The T cell receptor beta chain described here comes from a study of blood T cell repertoires in COVID-19. Across the whole study: Nucleic acid was either cDNA or gDNA, and it came from T cells, B-cell-depleted T cells, or PBMCs.

On this clone: Other DNA variants within this sample encode the same CDR3.

Methods used by the authors: Amplification of reference gene primers provided the estimated nucleated cell counts. TCRdb's table, derived via immunoSEQ multiplex PCR, lists solely in-frame clones and lacks some. V and J calls and clone size follow that table, whereas D and trimming were derived from the DNA. The sample holds 150,000 or so clones, approximately 86% seen once. This CDR3 spans 15 amino acids. V was pared by 0 bases and J by 2 bases, with 1 base of the junction left unmatched. CDR1 is MNHEY, CDR2 SVGAGI, per germline. The chain is built from TRBV6-5 and TRBJ1-2; 9 bases map to TRBD1. Sequencing used peripheral blood. The receptor was derived from a woman between 50 and 59 years old with acute or convalescent COVID-19. The CDR3 loop reads CASSYSGTGNYGYTF. CDR3 coding DNA: TGTGCCAGCAGTTACTCGGGGACAGGGAACTATGGCTACACCTTC.